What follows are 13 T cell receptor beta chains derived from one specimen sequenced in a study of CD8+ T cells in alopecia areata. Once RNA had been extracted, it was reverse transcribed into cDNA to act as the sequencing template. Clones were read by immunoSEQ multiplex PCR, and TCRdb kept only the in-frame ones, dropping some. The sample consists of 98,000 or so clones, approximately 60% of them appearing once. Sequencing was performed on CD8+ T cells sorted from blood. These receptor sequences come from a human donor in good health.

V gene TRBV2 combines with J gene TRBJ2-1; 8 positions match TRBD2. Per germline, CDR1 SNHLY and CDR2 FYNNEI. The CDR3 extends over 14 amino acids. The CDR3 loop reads CAAVAGGTYNEQFF. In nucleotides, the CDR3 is TGTGCAGCCGTGGCGGGGGGTACCTACAATGAGCAGTTCTTC. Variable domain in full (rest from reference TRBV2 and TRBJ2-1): EPEVTQTPSHQVTQMGQEVILRCVPISNHLYFYWYRQILGQKVEFLVSFYNNEISEKSEIFDDQFSVERPDGSNFTLKIRSTKLEDSAMYFCAAVAGGTYNEQFFGPGTRLTVL.

The CDR3 loop is CASSLGLGSDTQYF. DNA for the CDR3: TGTGCCAGCAGCTTGGGCTTGGGGTCAGATACGCAGTATTTT. This rearrangement joins TRBV5-6 to TRBJ2-3; D is undetermined. Trimming took off 0 bases at V and 4 bases at J, with 9 bases between the two ends. The CDR3 extends over 14 amino acids. The germline V gene encodes CDR1 SGHDT and CDR2 YYEEEE.

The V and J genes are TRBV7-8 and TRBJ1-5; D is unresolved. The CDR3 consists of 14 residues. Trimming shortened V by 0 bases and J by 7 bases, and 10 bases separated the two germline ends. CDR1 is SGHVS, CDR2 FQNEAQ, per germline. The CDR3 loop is CASSLAWKEQPQHF. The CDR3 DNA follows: TGTGCCAGCAGCTTAGCATGGAAAGAGCAGCCCCAGCATTTT.

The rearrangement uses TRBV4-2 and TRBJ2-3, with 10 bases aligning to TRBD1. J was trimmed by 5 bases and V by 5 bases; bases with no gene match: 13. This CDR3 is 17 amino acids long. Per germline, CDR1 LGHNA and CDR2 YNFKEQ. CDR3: CASSLRRQGARGDTQYF. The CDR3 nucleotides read TGTGCCAGCAGCTTAAGGAGACAGGGGGCTCGAGGAGATACGCAGTATTTT.

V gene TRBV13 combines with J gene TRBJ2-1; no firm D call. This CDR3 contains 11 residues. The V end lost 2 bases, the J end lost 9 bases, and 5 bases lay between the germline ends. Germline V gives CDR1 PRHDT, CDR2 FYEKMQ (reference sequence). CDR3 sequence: CASSLYSEQFF. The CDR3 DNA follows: TGTGCCAGCAGCTTATATAGTGAGCAGTTCTTC.

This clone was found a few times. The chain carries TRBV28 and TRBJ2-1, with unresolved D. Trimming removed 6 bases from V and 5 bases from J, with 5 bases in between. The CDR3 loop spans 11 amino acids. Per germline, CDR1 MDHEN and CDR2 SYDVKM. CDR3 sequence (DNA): TGTGCCAGCAGAAGTGACAATGAGCAGTTCTTC. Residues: CASRSDNEQFF.

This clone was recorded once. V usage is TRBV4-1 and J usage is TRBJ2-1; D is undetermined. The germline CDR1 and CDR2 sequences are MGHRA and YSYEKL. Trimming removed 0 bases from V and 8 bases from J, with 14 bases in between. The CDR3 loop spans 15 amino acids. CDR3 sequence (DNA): TGCGCCAGCAGCCAAGATGAGGCGCCCGGGTATGAGCAGTTCTTC. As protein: CASSQDEAPGYEQFF.

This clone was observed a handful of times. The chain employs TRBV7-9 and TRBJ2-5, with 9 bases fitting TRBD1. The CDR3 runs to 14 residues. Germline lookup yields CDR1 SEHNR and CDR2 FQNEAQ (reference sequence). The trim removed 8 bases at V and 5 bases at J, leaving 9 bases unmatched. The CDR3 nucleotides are TGTGCCAGCGCCGAACAGGGGGCTCGGGAGACCCAGTACTTC. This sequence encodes CASAEQGARETQYF.

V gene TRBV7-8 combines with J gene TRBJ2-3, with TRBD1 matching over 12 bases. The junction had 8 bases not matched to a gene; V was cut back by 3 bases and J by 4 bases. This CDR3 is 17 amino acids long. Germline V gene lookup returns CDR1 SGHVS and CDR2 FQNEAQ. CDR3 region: CASSFLGTGGKADTQYF. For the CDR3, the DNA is TGTGCCAGCAGCTTCTTAGGGACAGGGGGCAAAGCAGATACGCAGTATTTT.

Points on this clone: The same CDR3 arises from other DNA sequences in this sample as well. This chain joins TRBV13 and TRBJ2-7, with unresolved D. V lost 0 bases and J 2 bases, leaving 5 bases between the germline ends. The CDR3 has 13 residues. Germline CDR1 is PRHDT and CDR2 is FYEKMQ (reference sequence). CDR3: CASSLGRAYEQYF. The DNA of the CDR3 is TGTGCCAGCAGCTTAGGTCGGGCCTACGAGCAGTACTTC.

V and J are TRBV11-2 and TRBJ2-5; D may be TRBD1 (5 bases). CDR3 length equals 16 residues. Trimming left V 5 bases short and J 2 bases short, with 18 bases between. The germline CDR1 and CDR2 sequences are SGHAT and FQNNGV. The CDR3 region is CASSPPPPTVQETQYF. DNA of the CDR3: TGTGCCAGCAGCCCCCCTCCCCCGACAGTGCAAGAGACCCAGTACTTC.

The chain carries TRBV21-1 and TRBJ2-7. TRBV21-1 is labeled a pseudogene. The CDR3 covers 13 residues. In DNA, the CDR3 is TGTGCCAGCAGCAAAGCCAAGTCCTACGAGCAGTACTTC. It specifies CASSKAKSYEQYF.

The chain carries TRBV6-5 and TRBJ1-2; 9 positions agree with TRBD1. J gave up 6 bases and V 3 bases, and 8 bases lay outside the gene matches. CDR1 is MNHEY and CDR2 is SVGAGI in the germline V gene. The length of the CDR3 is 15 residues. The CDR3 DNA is TGTGCCAGCAGTTATTCGGGGACAGGGATGAATGGCTACACCTTC. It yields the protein CASSYSGTGMNGYTF.